This TCR beta chain was identified during a study of T cell repertoires in cytomegalovirus infection. Study-wide points: Carriers of CMV plus the relevant HLA were identified by cumulative public TCR beta family frequency. HLA-C-restricted CMV-specific TCR beta clonotypes were dominant in the ex vivo response.

Trimming took 5 bases from V and 8 from J; bases not matched to a gene: 11. CDR1 and CDR2 from the germline V gene are SGHTA and FQGNSA. The CDR3 is 14 amino acids. This clonotype has ten or more counts. No antigen is known for it. TCRdb recomputed calls from the reads with MiXCR, one row per CDR3 protein. Among some 300,000 distinct CDR3 sequences, around 10% were seen once, and the ten largest hold around 2.6%. The chain joins TRBV7-2 to TRBJ1-2; 7 bases match TRBD1. The sequence derives from a human donor in good health (CMV status not recorded). Some clones in this sample may be carry-over from other donors' samples. Input material: PBMCs. CDR3: CASSPVQGVDGYTF. DNA of the CDR3: TGTGCCAGCAGCCCGGTTCAGGGGGTGGACGGCTACACCTTC. Based on the CDR3 plus reference TRBV7-2 and TRBJ1-2, the full variable domain is GAGVSQSPSNKVTEKGKDVELRCDPISGHTALYWYRQSLGQGLEFLIYFQGNSAPDKSGLPSDRFSAERTGGSVSTLTIQRTQQEDSAVYLCASSPVQGVDGYTFGSGTRLTVV.